This T cell receptor beta chain emerged from a study of CD8 T cells in Susac syndrome. Sequencing of TCR beta, carried out with a high-throughput approach, was applied to CD8+ and CD4+ T cells from the blood. Healthy donors acted as controls, with matching for age and sex. TEMRA cells were FACS-enriched, while CD8+ and CD4+ T cells were negatively isolated. Germline-derived CDR1 and CDR2 are SNHLY and FYNNEI. The junction had 4 bases not matched to a gene; V was cut back by 1 base and J by 1 base. The CDR3 loop spans 16 amino acids. cDNA came from about 0.51 to 1 ug RNA primed by random hexamers. TCR beta CDR3 was amplified by immunoSEQ multiplex PCR. This amplification extended across 54 Vbeta and 13 Jbeta segments. TCRdb ran MiXCR on the immunoSEQ multiplex PCR reads and lists one entry per CDR3 protein. The sample includes approximately 70,000 distinct CDR3 sequences, 85% to 95% of them seen just once.

The clonotype originates from a human donor in good health. The rearrangement links TRBV2 to TRBJ2-1; 7 nucleotides agree with TRBD1. The sample taken for sequencing was CD8+ T cells from PBMCs. CDR3 sequence reads: CASSEDQGQSYNEQFF. The DNA for the CDR3 is TGTGCCAGCAGTGAAGATCAGGGACAGTCCTACAATGAGCAGTTCTTC. Using reference TRBV2 and TRBJ2-1 for the parts outside the CDR3, the full variable domain is EPEVTQTPSHQVTQMGQEVILRCVPISNHLYFYWYRQILGQKVEFLVSFYNNEISEKSEIFDDQFSVERPDGSNFTLKIRSTKLEDSAMYFCASSEDQGQSYNEQFFGPGTRLTVL.